These 20 T cell receptor beta chains were sequenced from one sample in a study of blood T cell repertoires in COVID-19. Method: immunoSEQ multiplex PCR; TCRdb's copy keeps in-frame clones and lacks some. Counted here are some 80,000 clones, around 89% occurring once; the ten biggest clones make up roughly 20%. Sequenced sample: peripheral blood. Every receptor here comes from a human donor in a cohort sampled during active COVID-19.

V and J are TRBV12-3 or TRBV12-4 and TRBJ2-2; possible D gene TRBD1, 6 bases. The V gene lost 5 bases and the J gene lost 4 bases, with 8 bases spanning the gap. The CDR3 is 13 amino acids. The DNA for the CDR3 is TGTGCCAGCAGTCGACAGGCCACCGGGGAGCTGTTTTTT. This gives the protein CASSRQATGELFF.

This chain joins TRBV11-3 and TRBJ1-1; a possible D gene is TRBD1 (5 bases). The germline V and J ends were trimmed by 1 base and 8 bases, with 8 bases remaining between them. The CDR3 covers 12 residues. Germline loops: CDR1 SGHNT, CDR2 YENEEA. The CDR3 is CASSLGSGEAFF. CDR3 DNA sequence: TGTGCCAGCAGCTTAGGGTCAGGGGAAGCTTTCTTT.

The J gene is TRBJ2-7, the V gene TRBV9, with TRBD1 identical over 7 bases. V shed 4 bases and J 0 bases; nucleotides not matched to a gene: 7. The CDR3 runs to 15 residues. Per germline, CDR1 SGDLS and CDR2 YYNGEE. The DNA for the CDR3 is TGTGCCAGCAGCCGAACGGGACAGCCCTCCTACGAGCAGTACTTC. This translates into CASSRTGQPSYEQYF.

The rearrangement joins TRBV18 to TRBJ2-2, with 7 bases matching TRBD1. The J segment lost 3 bases and the V segment lost 8 bases, leaving 9 bases of the junction unmatched. CDR1 and CDR2 from the germline V gene are KGHSH and LQKENI. The CDR3 is 15 amino acids. CDR3 sequence reads: CASPSTGSDTGELFF. CDR3 in DNA: TGTGCCAGCCCGTCGACAGGGTCGGACACCGGGGAGCTGTTTTTT.

The chain carries TRBV10-3 and TRBJ1-5; possibly TRBD1 for D (5 bases). Germline values: CDR1 ENHRY, CDR2 SYGVKD. This CDR3 comprises 13 residues. Trimming took 8 bases from V and 3 from J, leaving 11 bases between them. CDR3 sequence reads: CAIRGGDNQPQHF. In DNA form, the CDR3 reads TGTGCCATCCGTGGGGGGGACAATCAGCCCCAGCATTTT.

The J gene is TRBJ1-4, the V gene TRBV6-4; no clear D gene. The CDR3 totals 17 residues. CDR1 is MRHNA, CDR2 SNTAGT, per germline. Trimming cost V 1 base and J 7 bases, with 19 bases left between them. This CDR3 reads CASSDWSLLAAGEKLFF. The CDR3 coding sequence is TGTGCCAGCAGTGACTGGTCCCTACTTGCGGCGGGTGAAAAACTGTTTTTT.

V usage is TRBV5-8 and J usage is TRBJ2-3, with TRBD2 matching 9 bases. Germline trimming cut 4 bases from V and 1 base from J; bases unmatched to any gene: 10. Germline V lookup: CDR1 SGHTS, CDR2 YDEGEE. CDR3 length: 17 residues. Here the CDR3 DNA reads TGTGCCAGCAGCCCCGCCCGGGGCGGGGGGGGCACAGATACGCAGTATTTT. Its protein product is CASSPARGGGGTDTQYF.

This chain links TRBV3-1 (or the pseudogene TRBV3-2) with TRBJ1-6; maybe TRBD1 (5 bases). The CDR3 is 15 amino acids. V lost 1 base, J lost 8 bases, and 12 bases lay in between. Germline V gives CDR1 LGHDT, CDR2 YNNKEL (reference sequence). The CDR3: CASSQVTGGDSPLHF. The CDR3 DNA sequence: TGTGCCAGCAGCCAAGTAACCGGAGGGGATTCACCCCTCCACTTT.

This clone appeared a single time. The chain is built from TRBV3-1 (or the pseudogene TRBV3-2) and TRBJ2-1; weak D call: TRBD2 (6 bases). Germline V CDR1 and CDR2: LGHDT, YNNKEL (reference sequence). The CDR3 runs 14 residues. V was trimmed by 8 bases and J by 8 bases, leaving 19 bases between them. The CDR3: CASGGLPSNDEQFF. The DNA of the CDR3 is TGTGCCAGCGGGGGACTTCCCAGCAACGATGAGCAGTTCTTC.

This clone showed up just once. The chain links TRBV4-1 to TRBJ1-2; no firm D call. The CDR3 contains 13 residues. Trimming stripped 0 bases from V and 4 bases from J, with 6 bases between. Germline V gene sequence: CDR1 MGHRA, CDR2 YSYEKL. The DNA of the CDR3 is TGCGCCAGCAGCCAAGAACCGGGCTATGGCTACACCTTC. Translating gives CASSQEPGYGYTF.

The CDR3 sequence: CASSQHGQGGTEAFF. The CDR3 bases are TGTGCCAGCAGCCAACATGGACAGGGAGGCACTGAAGCTTTCTTT. V gene TRBV3-1 (or the pseudogene TRBV3-2) combines with J gene TRBJ1-1, with 8 positions matching TRBD1. Per germline, CDR1 LGHDT and CDR2 YNNKEL (reference sequence). Trimming removed 2 bases from V and 4 bases from J; junction bases left unmatched: 6. This CDR3 region has 15 residues.

The genes are TRBV23-1 and TRBJ1-5, with TRBD1 matching over 7 bases. TRBV23-1 carries the ORF label, with uncertain function. The CDR3 covers 18 residues. V trimming: 2 bases; J trimming: 0 bases; junction bases outside the gene matches: 10. The DNA for the CDR3 is TGCGCCAGCAGTCAACATCGGGACAGACCATATAGCAATCAGCCCCAGCATTTT. Protein sequence: CASSQHRDRPYSNQPQHF.

This chain links TRBV7-9 with TRBJ1-3; 7 nucleotides match TRBD1. CDR3 length: 17 amino acids. Germline lookup yields CDR1 SEHNR and CDR2 FQNEAQ (reference sequence). The junction had 14 bases not matched to a gene; V was cut back by 5 bases and J by 4 bases. CDR3 in DNA: TGTGCCAGCAGCCCTGGGGGCCACAGGGGTGGAGGAAACACCATATATTTT. It specifies CASSPGGHRGGGNTIYF.

The chain has TRBV6-5 and TRBJ2-1, with 7 nucleotides matching TRBD1. This CDR3 comprises 14 residues. After removal of 8 bases from V and 2 bases from J, the junction contained 6 bases not matched to a gene. Germline CDR1 reads MNHEY; CDR2 reads SVGAGI. The DNA for the CDR3 is TGTGCCAGCGAGCCCGGGACAGCCTACAATGAGCAGTTCTTC. Protein product: CASEPGTAYNEQFF.

V is TRBV12-5 and J is TRBJ2-3; maybe TRBD2 (5 bases). The CDR3 has 13 residues. Per germline, CDR1 LGHNT and CDR2 FRNRAP. V was cut by 10 bases and J by 5 bases, with 16 bases left in between. The CDR3 bases are TGTGCTACCCTCGGGGTTGAGGTAGATACGCAGTATTTT. Protein: CATLGVEVDTQYF.

The chain combines TRBV9 with TRBJ2-5; 8 nucleotides match TRBD1. Germline V CDR1 and CDR2: SGDLS, YYNGEE. After removal of 3 bases from V and 1 base from J, the junction contained 5 bases not matched to a gene. This CDR3 region has 15 residues. The CDR3: CASSAADRVQETQYF. The CDR3 DNA sequence: TGTGCCAGCAGCGCCGCGGACAGGGTCCAAGAGACCCAGTACTTC.

The chain joins TRBV9 to TRBJ1-6, with 8 bases aligning to TRBD1. The V and J ends lost 0 bases and 4 bases, in that order; junction bases with no gene match: 12. The CDR3 covers 19 residues. CDR1 SGDLS and CDR2 YYNGEE come from the germline V gene. CDR3 residues: CASSVEGGQGGLYNSPLHF. CDR3 nucleotides: TGTGCCAGCAGCGTAGAAGGAGGACAGGGTGGGTTGTATAATTCACCCCTCCACTTT.

The chain uses TRBV5-1 and TRBJ1-4, with TRBD1 matching over 9 bases. Germline-derived CDR1 and CDR2 are SGHRS and YFSETQ. The CDR3 contains 17 residues. V shed 5 bases, J shed 5 bases, and the junction held 13 bases outside the gene matches. CDR3 protein: CASRYGPGTGLNEKLFF. CDR3 nucleotide sequence: TGCGCCAGCAGATACGGACCCGGGACAGGGCTAAATGAAAAACTGTTTTTT.

V and J are TRBV2 and TRBJ1-1; 8 nucleotides align to TRBD1. Trimming at V came to 6 bases and at J to 4 bases, leaving 7 bases not matched to a gene. Germline loops: CDR1 SNHLY, CDR2 FYNNEI. This CDR3 is built from 14 residues. CDR3 loop: CASSAQGGSTEAFF. CDR3 in DNA: TGTGCCAGCAGCGCACAGGGGGGGAGCACTGAAGCTTTCTTT.

This rearrangement joins TRBV18 to TRBJ1-1; D is unclear. The CDR3 runs 13 residues. Looked up from germline, CDR1 is KGHSH and CDR2 is LQKENI. Trimming took 2 bases from V and 8 from J, leaving 12 bases between them. Here the CDR3 reads CASSPTRPLEAFF. In nucleotides, the CDR3 is TGTGCCAGCTCACCAACCAGGCCCCTGGAAGCTTTCTTT.